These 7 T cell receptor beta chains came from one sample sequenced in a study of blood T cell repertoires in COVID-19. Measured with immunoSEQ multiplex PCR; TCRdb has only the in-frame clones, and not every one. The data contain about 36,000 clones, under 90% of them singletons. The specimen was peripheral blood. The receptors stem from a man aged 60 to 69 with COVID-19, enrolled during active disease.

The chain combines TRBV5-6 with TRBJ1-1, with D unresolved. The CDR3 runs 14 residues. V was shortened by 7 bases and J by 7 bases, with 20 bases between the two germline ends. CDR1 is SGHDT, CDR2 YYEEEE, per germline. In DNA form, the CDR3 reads TGTGCCAGCTCCCCTAGTGCGGGATTTGGTGAAGCTTTCTTT. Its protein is CASSPSAGFGEAFF.

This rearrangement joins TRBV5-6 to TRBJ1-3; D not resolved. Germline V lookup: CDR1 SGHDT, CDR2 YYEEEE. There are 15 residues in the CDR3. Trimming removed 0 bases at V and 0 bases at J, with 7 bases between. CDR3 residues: CASSLEPYSGNTIYF. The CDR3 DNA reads TGTGCCAGCAGCTTGGAGCCTTACTCTGGAAACACCATATATTTT.

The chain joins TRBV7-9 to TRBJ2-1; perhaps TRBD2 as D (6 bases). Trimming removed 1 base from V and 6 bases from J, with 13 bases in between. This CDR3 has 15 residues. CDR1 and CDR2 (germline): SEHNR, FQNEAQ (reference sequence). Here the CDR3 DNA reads TGTGCCAGCAGCTTAGAGATAGGAGGGATCAATGAGCAGTTCTTC. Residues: CASSLEIGGINEQFF.

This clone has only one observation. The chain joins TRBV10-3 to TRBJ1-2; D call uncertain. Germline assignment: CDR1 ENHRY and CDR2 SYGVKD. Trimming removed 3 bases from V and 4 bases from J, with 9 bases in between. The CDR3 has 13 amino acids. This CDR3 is CAISDDTGYGYTF. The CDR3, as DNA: TGTGCCATCAGTGATGACACTGGCTATGGCTACACCTTC.

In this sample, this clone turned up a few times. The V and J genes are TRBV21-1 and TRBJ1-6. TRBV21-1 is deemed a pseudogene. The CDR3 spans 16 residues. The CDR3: CASSKWVDVRGSPLHF. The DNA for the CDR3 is TGTGCCAGCAGCAAATGGGTCGACGTACGCGGTTCACCCCTCCACTTT.

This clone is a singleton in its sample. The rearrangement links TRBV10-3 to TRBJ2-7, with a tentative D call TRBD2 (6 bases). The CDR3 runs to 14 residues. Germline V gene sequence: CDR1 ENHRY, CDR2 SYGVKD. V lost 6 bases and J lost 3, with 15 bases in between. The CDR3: CAISTGTFGYEQYF. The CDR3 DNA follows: TGTGCCATCAGCACCGGGACTTTCGGCTACGAGCAGTACTTC.

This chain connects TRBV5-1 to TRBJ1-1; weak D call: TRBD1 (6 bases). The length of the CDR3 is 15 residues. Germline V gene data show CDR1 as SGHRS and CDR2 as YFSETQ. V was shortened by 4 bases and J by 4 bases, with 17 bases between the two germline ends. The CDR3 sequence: CASSTKTGPGTEAFF. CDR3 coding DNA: TGCGCCAGCAGCACTAAGACAGGACCGGGCACTGAAGCTTTCTTT.